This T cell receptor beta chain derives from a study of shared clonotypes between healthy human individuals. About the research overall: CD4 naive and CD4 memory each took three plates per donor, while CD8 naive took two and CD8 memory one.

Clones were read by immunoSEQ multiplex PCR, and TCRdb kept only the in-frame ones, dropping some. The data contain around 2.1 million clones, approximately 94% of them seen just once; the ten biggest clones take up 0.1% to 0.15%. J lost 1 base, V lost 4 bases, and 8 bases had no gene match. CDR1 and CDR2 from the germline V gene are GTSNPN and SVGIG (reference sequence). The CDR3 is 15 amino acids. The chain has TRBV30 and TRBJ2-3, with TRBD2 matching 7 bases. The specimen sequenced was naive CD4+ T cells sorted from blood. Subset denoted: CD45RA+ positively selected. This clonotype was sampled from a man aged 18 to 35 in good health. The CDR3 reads CAWTRTSGRTDTQYF. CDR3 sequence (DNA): TGTGCCTGGACCCGGACTAGTGGGCGCACAGATACGCAGTATTTT.